Listed below are T cell receptor beta chains from one sample, sequenced in a study of beta chain features in type 1 diabetes. Generated by immunoSEQ multiplex PCR, the TCRdb table keeps only in-frame clones and is missing some. Found here are about 130,000 clones, nearly 9.5% of them singletons; the top ten hold roughly 0.7%. Source material: central memory CD4+ T cells from blood. All receptors derive from a man aged 18 to 30 in good health. Both conserved end residues are trimmed from each CDR3. The order of the fields is CDR3 protein, V gene, J gene.

CDR3aa: ASSPGQSYNQPQH
v_gene: TRBV18
j_gene: TRBJ1-5

CDR3aa: ASRPGPLGGELF
v_gene: TRBV11-2
j_gene: TRBJ2-2

CDR3aa: ASSPRTGRYEQY
v_gene: TRBV7-2
j_gene: TRBJ2-7

CDR3aa: ASSLGPKAGAEAF
v_gene: TRBV7-6
j_gene: TRBJ1-1

CDR3aa: ASSASPGQGTGELF
v_gene: TRBV9
j_gene: TRBJ2-2

CDR3aa: ASSFGTAYSGYT
v_gene: TRBV7-2
j_gene: TRBJ1-2

CDR3aa: AWTRGLGNEKLF
v_gene: TRBV30
j_gene: TRBJ1-4

CDR3aa: ASSQVSQGTGGGQPQH
v_gene: TRBV4-2
j_gene: TRBJ1-5

CDR3aa: SAGVETQY
v_gene: TRBV29-1
j_gene: TRBJ2-5

CDR3aa: ASSFSRRGGQEQF
v_gene: TRBV28
j_gene: TRBJ2-1

CDR3aa: SVGGQYEQY
v_gene: TRBV29-1
j_gene: TRBJ2-7